This T cell receptor (beta chain) appears in the sequencing data of a study of blood T cells in healthy people across ages. Study outcomes and limitations: More naive CD4+ cells and higher diversity marked long-lived donors relative to aged donors.

Combining a sample-barcoded 5' primer with a J-beta primer mix, a second PCR ran for roughly 7 to 12 cycles. Every cDNA molecule carried a tag from a template-switch adaptor bearing 12 random nucleotides. Each CDR3 protein gets one entry after TCRdb re-called the 5' RACE reads with MiXCR. Of 600,000 to 850,000 distinct CDR3 sequences detected, 20% to 30% appear once; the ten largest clones hold 9% to 9.5%. The table lists this clonotype with many counts. The target antigen is unknown. CDR1 and CDR2 (germline): SGHRS, YFSETQ. V gave up 0 bases and J gave up 8 bases, with 20 bases separating them. This CDR3 has 16 residues. The same sample was also used in a study of T cells of mothers and their children. That work states: Related and unrelated pairs show similar thymic shaping of TCR recombination output.

This clonotype was obtained from a boy younger than 18 in good health. Sequences were obtained from blood. The rearrangement joins TRBV5-1 to TRBJ1-2, with D tentatively TRBD1 (6 bases). As DNA, the CDR3 is TGCGCCAGCAGCTTGGCCCTCCAGGGGACCCCAGACGGCTACACCTTC. It specifies CASSLALQGTPDGYTF.